This T cell receptor beta chain originates from a study of cytomegalovirus exposure and HLA in healthy donors. Germline lookup yields CDR1 ENHRY and CDR2 SYGVKD. The length of the CDR3 is 13 residues. Deletions cut 7 bases from V and 4 bases from J, with 11 bases between. PCR involved 60 Vbeta and 13 Jbeta primers. TCRdb keeps only in-frame clones here, not all; method: immunoSEQ multiplex PCR. The data hold 150,000 to 200,000 clones, with 65% to 85% observed a single time. This TCR was sampled from a woman in her thirties in good health and CMV-seropositive. The rearrangement uses TRBV10-3 and TRBJ1-5; possible D gene TRBD1, 5 bases. Sequencing was carried out using PBMCs. The CDR3 sequence is CAIKGGANQPQHF. CDR3 nucleotides: TGTGCCATCAAGGGCGGGGCGAATCAGCCCCAGCATTTT.